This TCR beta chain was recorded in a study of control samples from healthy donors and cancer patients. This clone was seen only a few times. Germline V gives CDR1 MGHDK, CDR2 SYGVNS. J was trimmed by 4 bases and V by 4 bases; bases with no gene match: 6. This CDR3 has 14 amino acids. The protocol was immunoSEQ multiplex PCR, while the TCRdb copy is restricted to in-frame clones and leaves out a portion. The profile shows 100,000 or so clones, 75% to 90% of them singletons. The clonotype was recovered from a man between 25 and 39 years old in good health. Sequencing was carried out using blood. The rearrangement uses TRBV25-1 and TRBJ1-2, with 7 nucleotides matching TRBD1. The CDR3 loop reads CASSASDRFYGYTF. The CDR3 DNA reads TGTGCCAGCAGTGCCTCGGACAGGTTCTATGGCTACACCTTC.